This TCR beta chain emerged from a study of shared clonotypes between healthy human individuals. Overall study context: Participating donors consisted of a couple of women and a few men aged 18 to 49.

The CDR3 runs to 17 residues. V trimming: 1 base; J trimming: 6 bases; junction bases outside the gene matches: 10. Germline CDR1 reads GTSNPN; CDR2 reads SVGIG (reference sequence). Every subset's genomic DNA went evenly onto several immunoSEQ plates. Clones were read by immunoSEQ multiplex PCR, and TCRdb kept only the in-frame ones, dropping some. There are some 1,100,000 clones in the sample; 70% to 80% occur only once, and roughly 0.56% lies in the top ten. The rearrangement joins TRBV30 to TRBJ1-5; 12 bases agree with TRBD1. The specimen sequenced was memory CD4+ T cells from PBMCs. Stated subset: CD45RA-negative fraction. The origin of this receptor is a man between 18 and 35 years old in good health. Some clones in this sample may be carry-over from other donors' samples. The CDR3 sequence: CAWSAHPGQGARQPQHF. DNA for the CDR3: TGTGCCTGGAGTGCCCACCCGGGACAGGGGGCCCGTCAGCCCCAGCATTTT.